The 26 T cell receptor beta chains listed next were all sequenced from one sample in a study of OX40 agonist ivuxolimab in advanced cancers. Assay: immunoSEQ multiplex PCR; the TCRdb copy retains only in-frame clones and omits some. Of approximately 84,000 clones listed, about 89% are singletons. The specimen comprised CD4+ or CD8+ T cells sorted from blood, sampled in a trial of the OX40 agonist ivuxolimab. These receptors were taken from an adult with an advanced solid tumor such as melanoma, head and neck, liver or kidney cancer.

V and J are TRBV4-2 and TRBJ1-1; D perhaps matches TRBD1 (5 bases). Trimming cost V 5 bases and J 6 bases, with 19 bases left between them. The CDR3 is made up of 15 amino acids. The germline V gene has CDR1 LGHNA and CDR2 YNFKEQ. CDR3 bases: TGTGCCAGCAGCTCCCCCCAAGCGGGGCGGGCTGAAGCTTTCTTT. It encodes CASSSPQAGRAEAFF.

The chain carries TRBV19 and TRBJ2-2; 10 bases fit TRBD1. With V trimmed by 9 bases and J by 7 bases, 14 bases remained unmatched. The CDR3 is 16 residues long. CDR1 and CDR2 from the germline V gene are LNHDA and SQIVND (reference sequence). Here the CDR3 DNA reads TGTGCCAGCCTCCGGGACAGGGGAGGCAGAGGCGGGGAGCTGTTTTTT. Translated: CASLRDRGGRGGELFF.

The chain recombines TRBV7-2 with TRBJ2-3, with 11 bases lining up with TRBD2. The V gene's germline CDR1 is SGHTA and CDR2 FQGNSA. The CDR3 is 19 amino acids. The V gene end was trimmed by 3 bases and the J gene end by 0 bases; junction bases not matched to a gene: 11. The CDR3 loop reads CASSFYLAGGGTSTDTQYF. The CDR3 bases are TGTGCCAGCAGCTTCTATTTAGCGGGAGGGGGGACTAGCACAGATACGCAGTATTTT.

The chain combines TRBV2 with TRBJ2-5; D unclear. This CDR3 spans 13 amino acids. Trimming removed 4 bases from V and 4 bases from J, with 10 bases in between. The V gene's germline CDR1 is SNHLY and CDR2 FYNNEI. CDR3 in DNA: TGTGCCAGCAGTGGGAATATGGGAGAGACCCAGTACTTC. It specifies CASSGNMGETQYF. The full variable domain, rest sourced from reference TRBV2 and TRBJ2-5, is EPEVTQTPSHQVTQMGQEVILRCVPISNHLYFYWYRQILGQKVEFLVSFYNNEISEKSEIFDDQFSVERPDGSNFTLKIRSTKLEDSAMYFCASSGNMGETQYFGPGTRLLVL.

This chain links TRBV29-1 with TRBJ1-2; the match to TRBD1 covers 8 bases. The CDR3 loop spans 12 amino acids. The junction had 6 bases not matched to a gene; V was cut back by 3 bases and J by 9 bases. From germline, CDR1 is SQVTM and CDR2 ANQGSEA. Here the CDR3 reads CSVEEQGDRYTF. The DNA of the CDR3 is TGCAGCGTTGAGGAACAGGGGGATCGCTACACCTTC.

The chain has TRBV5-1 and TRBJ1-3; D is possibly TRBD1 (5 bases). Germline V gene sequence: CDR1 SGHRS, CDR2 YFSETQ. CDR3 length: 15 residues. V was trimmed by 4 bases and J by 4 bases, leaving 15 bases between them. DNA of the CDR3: TGCGCCAGCAGCGTCCAGGGTGGGGACGGAAACACCATATATTTT. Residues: CASSVQGGDGNTIYF.

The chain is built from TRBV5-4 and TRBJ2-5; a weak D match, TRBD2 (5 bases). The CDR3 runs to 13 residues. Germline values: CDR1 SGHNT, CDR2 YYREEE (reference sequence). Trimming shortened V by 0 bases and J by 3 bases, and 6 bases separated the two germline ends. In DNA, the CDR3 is TGTGCCAGCAGCTTGGGGACTGAAGAGACCCAGTACTTC. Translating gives CASSLGTEETQYF.

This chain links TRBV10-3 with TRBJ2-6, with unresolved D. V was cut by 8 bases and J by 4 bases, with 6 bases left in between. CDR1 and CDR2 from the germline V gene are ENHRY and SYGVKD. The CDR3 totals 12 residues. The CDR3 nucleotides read TGTGCCATCTCTTCAGGGGCCAACGTCCTGACTTTC. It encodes CAISSGANVLTF.

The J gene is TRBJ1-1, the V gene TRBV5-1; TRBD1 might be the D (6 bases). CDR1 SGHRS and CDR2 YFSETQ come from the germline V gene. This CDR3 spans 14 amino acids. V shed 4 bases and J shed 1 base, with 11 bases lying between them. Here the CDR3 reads CASSPGQPNTEAFF. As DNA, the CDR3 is TGCGCCAGCAGCCCCGGACAGCCGAACACTGAAGCTTTCTTT.

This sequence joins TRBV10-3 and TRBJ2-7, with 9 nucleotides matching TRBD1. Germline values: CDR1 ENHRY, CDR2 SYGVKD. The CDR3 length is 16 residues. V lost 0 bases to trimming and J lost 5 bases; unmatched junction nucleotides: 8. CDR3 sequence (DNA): TGTGCCATCAGTGAGTCACGGCGGACAGGGGATAACGAGCAGTACTTC. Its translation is CAISESRRTGDNEQYF.

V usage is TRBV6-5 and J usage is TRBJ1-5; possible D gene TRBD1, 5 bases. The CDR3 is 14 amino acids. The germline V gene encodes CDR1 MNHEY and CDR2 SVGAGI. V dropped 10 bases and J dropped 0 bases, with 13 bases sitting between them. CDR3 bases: TGTGCCACCCGGGGAGGGGCTAGCAATCAGCCCCAGCATTTT. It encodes CATRGGASNQPQHF.

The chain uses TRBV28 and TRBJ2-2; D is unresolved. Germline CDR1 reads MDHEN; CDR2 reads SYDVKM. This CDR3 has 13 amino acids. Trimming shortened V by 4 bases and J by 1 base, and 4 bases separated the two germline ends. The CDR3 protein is CASSSLNTGELFF. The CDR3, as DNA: TGTGCCAGCAGTTCGCTGAACACCGGGGAGCTGTTTTTT. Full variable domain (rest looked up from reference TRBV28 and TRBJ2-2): DVKVTQSSRYLVKRTGEKVFLECVQDMDHENMFWYRQDPGLGLRLIYFSYDVKMKEKGDIPEGYSVSREKKERFSLILESASTNQTSMYLCASSSLNTGELFFGEGSRLTVL.

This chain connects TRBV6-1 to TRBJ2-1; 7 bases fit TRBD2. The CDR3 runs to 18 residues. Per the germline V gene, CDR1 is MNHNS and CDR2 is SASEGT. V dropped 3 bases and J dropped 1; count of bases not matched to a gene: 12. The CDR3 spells CASSDGRAPTISYNEQFF. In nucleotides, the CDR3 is TGTGCCAGCAGTGATGGGAGGGCCCCGACTATTTCCTACAATGAGCAGTTCTTC.

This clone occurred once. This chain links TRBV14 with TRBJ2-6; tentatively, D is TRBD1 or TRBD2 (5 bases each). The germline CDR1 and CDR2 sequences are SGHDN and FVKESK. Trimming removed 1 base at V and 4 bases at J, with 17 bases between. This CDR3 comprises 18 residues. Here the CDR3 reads CASSQVNRRTLGANVLTF. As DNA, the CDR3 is TGTGCCAGCAGCCAAGTCAACAGGCGGACTCTGGGGGCCAACGTCCTGACTTTC.

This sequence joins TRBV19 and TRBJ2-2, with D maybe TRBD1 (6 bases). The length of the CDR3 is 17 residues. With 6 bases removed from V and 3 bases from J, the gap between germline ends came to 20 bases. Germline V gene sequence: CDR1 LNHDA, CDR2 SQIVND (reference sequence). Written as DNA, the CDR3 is TGTGCCAGTAGAGGGGGTTGGGCAGCCAAGTACACCGGGGAGCTGTTTTTT. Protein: CASRGGWAAKYTGELFF.

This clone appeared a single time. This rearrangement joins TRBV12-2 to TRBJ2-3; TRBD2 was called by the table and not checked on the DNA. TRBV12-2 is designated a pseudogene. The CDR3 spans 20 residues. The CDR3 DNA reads TGTGCAAGTCGCTTGGCCCTGGGACTAGCGGAAATTGCTAGCACAGATACGCAGTATTTT. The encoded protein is CASRLALGLAEIASTDTQYF.

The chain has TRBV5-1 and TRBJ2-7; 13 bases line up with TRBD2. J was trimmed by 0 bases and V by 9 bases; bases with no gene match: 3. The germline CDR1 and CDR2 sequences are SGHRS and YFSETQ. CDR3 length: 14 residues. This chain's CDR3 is CATRTSGSSYEQYF. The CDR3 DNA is TGCGCCACTCGGACTAGCGGGAGCTCCTACGAGCAGTACTTC.

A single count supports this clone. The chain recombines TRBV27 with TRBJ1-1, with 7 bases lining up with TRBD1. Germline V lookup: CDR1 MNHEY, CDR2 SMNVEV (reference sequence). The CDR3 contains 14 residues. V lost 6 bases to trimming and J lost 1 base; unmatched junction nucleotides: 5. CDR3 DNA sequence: TGTGCCAGCAGAAGGGGGGACAGGAACACTGAAGCTTTCTTT. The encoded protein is CASRRGDRNTEAFF.

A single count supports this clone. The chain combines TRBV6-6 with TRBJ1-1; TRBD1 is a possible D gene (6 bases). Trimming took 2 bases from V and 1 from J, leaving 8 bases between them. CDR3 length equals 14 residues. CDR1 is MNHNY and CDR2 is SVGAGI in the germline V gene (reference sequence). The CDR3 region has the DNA TGTGCCAGCAGTTACGGGACAACGAACACTGAAGCTTTCTTT. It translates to CASSYGTTNTEAFF.

CDR3 in DNA: TGTGCCAGCAGCCTACGCCGGGGTGCTAGCACAGATACGCAGTATTTT. Translation: CASSLRRGASTDTQYF. The gene calls are TRBV11-3 and TRBJ2-3; a weak D match, TRBD2 (5 bases). V lost 5 bases and J lost 0, with 15 bases in between. CDR1 and CDR2 from the germline V gene are SGHNT and YENEEA. The CDR3 has 16 amino acids.

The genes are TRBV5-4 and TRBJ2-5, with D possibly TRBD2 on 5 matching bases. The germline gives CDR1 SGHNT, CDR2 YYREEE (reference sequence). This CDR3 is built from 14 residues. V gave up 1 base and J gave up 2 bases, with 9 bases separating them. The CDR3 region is CASSLSQRQETQYF. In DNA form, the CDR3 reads TGTGCCAGCAGCTTGAGCCAGCGGCAAGAGACCCAGTACTTC.

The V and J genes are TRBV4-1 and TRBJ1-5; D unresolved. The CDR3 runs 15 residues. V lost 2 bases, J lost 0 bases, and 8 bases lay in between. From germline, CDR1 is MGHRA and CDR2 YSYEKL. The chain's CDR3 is CASSQHTVSNQPQHF. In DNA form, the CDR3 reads TGCGCCAGCAGCCAACACACCGTTAGCAATCAGCCCCAGCATTTT.

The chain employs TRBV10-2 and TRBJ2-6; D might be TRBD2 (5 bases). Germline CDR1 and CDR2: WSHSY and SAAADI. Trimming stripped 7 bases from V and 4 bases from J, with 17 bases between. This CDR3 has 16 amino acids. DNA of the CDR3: TGCGCCAGCACTCGGACGGGGAGCCCCGGGGCCAACGTCCTGACTTTC. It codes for CASTRTGSPGANVLTF.

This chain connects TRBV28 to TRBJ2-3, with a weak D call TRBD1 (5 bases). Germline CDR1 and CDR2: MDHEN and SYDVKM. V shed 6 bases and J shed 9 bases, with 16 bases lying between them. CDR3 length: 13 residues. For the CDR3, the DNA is TGTGCCAGCAGCCCTAACAGGCAGCGAACGCAGTATTTT. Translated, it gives CASSPNRQRTQYF.

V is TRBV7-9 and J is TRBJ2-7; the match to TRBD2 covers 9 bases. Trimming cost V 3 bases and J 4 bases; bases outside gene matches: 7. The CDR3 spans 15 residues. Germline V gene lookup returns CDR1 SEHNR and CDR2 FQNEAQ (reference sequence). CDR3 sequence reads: CASSFSASGAYEQYF. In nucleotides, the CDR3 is TGTGCCAGCAGCTTTTCGGCTAGCGGGGCGTACGAGCAGTACTTC.

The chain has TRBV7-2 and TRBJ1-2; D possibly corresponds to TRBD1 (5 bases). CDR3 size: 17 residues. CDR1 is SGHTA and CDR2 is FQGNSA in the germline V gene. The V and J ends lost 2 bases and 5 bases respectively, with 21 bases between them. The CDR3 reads CASSLRGEASASYGYTF. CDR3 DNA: TGTGCCAGCAGCTTAAGGGGCGAGGCCAGCGCCAGTTATGGCTACACCTTC. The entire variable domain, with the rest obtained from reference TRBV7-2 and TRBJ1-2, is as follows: GAGVSQSPSNKVTEKGKDVELRCDPISGHTALYWYRQSLGQGLEFLIYFQGNSAPDKSGLPSDRFSAERTGGSVSTLTIQRTQQEDSAVYLCASSLRGEASASYGYTFGSGTRLTVV.